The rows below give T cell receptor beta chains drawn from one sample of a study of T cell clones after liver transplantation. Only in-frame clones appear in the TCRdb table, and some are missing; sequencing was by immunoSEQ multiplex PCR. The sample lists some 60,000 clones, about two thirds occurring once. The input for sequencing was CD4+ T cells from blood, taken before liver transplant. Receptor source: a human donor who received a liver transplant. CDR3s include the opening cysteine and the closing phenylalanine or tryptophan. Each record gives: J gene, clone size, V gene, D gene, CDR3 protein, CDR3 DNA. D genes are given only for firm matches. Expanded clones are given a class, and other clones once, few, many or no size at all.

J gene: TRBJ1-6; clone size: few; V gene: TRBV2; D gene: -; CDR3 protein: CASKVQGEKSPLHF; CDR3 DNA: TGTGCCAGCAAAGTACAGGGAGAAAAATCACCCCTCCACTTT
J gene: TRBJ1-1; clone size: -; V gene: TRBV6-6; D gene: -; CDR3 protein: CASSYLGQNTEAFF; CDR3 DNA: TGTGCCAGCAGTTACCTGGGACAGAACACTGAAGCTTTCTTT
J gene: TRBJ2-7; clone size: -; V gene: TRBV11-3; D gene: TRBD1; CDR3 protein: CASSQGQGTQQYF; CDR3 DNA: TGTGCCAGCAGCCAGGGACAGGGGACGCAGCAGTACTTC
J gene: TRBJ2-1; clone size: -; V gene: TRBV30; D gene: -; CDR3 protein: CAWEGSVRYNEQFF; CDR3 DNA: TGTGCCTGGGAGGGCTCCGTACGGTACAATGAGCAGTTCTTC
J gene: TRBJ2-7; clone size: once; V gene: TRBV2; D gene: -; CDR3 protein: CASTSDGRASNEQYF; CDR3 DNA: TGTGCCAGCACCTCCGATGGGCGGGCTTCCAACGAGCAGTACTTC
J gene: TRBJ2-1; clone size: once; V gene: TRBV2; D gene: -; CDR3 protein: CASSENLNEQFF; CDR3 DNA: TGTGCCAGCAGTGAAAACTTAAATGAGCAGTTCTTC
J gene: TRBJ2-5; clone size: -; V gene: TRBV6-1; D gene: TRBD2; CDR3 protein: CASTVFSSGQETQYF; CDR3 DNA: TGTGCCAGCACCGTTTTTTCTAGCGGGCAAGAGACCCAGTACTTC
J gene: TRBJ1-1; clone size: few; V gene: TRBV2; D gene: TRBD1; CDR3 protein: CASREQGFDTEAFF; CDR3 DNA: TGTGCCAGCAGAGAACAGGGGTTCGACACTGAAGCTTTCTTT
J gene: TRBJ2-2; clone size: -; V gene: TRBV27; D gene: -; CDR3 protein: CASSFRTEGELFF; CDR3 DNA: TGTGCCAGCAGTTTCCGGACAGAAGGGGAGCTGTTTTTT
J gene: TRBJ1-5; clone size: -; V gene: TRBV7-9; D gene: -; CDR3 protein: CASSPGEMKPQHF; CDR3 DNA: TGTGCCAGCAGCCCAGGGGAGATGAAGCCCCAGCATTTT
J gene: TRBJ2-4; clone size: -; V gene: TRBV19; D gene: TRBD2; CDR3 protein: CASSISSGGAKNIQYF; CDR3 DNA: TGTGCCAGTAGTATCTCTAGCGGGGGTGCCAAAAACATTCAGTACTTC
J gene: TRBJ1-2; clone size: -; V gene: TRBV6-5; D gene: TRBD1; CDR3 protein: CASSYGTGLVLGYTF; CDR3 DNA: TGTGCCAGCAGTTACGGGACAGGGCTCGTCCTCGGCTACACCTTC
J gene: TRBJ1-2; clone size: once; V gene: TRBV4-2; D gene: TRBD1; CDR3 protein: CASSQVHGQDYGYTF; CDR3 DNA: TGTGCCAGCAGCCAAGTCCACGGACAGGACTATGGCTACACCTTC
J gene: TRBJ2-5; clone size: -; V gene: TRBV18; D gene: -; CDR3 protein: CASSPRQQETQYF; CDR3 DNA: TGTGCCAGCTCACCAAGACAGCAAGAGACCCAGTACTTC
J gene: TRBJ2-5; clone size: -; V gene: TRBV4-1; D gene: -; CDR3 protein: CASSQAKNSEETQYF; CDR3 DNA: TGCGCCAGCAGCCAAGCGAAAAACTCCGAGGAGACCCAGTACTTC
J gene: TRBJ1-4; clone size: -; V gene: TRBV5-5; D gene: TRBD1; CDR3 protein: CASSWGTATNEKLFF; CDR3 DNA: TGTGCCAGCAGCTGGGGGACAGCAACTAATGAAAAACTGTTTTTT
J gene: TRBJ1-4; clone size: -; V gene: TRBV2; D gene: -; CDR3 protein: CASSKGQGNEKLFF; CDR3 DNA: TGTGCCAGCAGTAAGGGACAAGGGAATGAAAAACTGTTTTTT
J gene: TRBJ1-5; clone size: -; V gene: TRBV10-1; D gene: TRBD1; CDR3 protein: CASSESDREERSNQPQHF; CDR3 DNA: TGCGCCAGCAGTGAGTCAGACAGGGAAGAGCGAAGCAATCAGCCCCAGCATTTT
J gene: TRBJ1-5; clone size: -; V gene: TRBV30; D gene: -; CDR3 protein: CAWSRGPQQPQHF; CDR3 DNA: TGTGCCTGGAGCCGTGGCCCCCAACAGCCCCAGCATTTT
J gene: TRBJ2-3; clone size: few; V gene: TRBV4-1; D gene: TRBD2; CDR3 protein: CASSSGGGEDTQYF; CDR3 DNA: TGCGCCAGCTCTTCGGGAGGGGGGGAAGATACGCAGTATTTT
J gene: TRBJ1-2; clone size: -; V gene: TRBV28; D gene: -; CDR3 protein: CASSLGQEYGYTF; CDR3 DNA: TGTGCCAGCAGTTTGGGTCAGGAATATGGCTACACCTTC
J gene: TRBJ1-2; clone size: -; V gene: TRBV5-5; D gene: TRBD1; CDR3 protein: CASSYGRDRAWGYTF; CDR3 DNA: TGTGCCAGCAGCTACGGCCGGGACAGGGCCTGGGGCTACACCTTC
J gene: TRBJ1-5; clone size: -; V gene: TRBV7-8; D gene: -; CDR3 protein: CASSLAHGSSNQPQHF; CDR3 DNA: TGTGCCAGCAGCTTAGCTCACGGGAGTAGCAATCAGCCCCAGCATTTT
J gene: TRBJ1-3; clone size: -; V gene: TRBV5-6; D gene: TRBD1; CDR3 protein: CASSLGGQGGLASGNTIYF; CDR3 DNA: TGTGCCAGCAGCTTGGGCGGACAGGGCGGGCTTGCTTCTGGAAACACCATATATTTT
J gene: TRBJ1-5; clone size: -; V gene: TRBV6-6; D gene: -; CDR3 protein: CASSQGWNQPQHF; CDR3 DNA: TGTGCCAGCAGCCAGGGGTGGAATCAGCCCCAGCATTTT
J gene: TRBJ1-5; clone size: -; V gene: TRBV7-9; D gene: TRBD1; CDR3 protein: CASSLTVGRGPNQPQHF; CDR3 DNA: TGTGCCAGCAGCTTAACGGTCGGCAGGGGGCCAAATCAGCCCCAGCATTTT
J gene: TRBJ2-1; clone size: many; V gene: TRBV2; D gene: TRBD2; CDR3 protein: CASSPRTSGGNNEQFF; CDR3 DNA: TGTGCCAGCAGCCCCCGGACTAGCGGGGGAAACAATGAGCAGTTCTTC
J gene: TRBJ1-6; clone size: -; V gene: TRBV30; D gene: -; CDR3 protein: CAWQKLTVYNSPLHF; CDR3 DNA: TGTGCCTGGCAAAAACTGACAGTCTATAATTCACCCCTCCACTTT
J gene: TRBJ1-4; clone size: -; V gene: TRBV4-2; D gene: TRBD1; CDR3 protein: CASSPPGQGNEKLFF; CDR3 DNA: TGTGCCAGCAGCCCCCCGGGACAGGGTAATGAAAAACTGTTTTTT
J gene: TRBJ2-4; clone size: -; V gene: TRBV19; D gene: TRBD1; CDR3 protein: CASSIGGTGFGDIQYF; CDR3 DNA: TGTGCCAGTAGTATAGGGGGGACAGGGTTTGGAGACATTCAGTACTTC
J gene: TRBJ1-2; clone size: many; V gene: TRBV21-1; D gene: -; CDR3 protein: CASSYDRVYGYTF; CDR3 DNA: TGTGCCAGCAGCTATGACAGAGTCTATGGCTACACCTTC
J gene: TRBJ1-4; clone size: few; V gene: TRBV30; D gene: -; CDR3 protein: CAWSPSANEKLFF; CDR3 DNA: TGTGCCTGGAGTCCCTCGGCTAATGAAAAACTGTTTTTT
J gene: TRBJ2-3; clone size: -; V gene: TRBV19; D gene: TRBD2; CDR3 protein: CASSIHSGDTDTQYF; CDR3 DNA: TGTGCCAGTAGTATCCATAGCGGGGACACAGATACGCAGTATTTT
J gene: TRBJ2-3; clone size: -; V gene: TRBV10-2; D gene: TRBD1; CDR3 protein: CASSGPDRATDTQYF; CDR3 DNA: TGCGCCAGCAGTGGCCCGGACAGGGCCACAGATACGCAGTATTTT
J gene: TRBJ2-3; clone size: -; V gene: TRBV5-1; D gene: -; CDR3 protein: CASSRQGEADTQYF; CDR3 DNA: TGCGCCAGCTCCAGGCAGGGTGAGGCAGATACGCAGTATTTT
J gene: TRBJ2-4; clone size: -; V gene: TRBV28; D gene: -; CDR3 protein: CASRSRGAKNIQYF; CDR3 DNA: TGTGCCAGCCGCTCTAGGGGGGCCAAAAACATTCAGTACTTC
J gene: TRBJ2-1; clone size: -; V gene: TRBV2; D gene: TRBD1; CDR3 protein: CASSRDRGNNEQFF; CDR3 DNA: TGTGCCAGCAGCCGGGACAGGGGAAACAATGAGCAGTTCTTC
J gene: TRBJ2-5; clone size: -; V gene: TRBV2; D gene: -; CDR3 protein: CASVSSETQYF; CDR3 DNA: TGTGCCTCCGTTTCTTCGGAGACCCAGTACTTC
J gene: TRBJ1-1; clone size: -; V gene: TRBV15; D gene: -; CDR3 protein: CATSTDGVLEEAFF; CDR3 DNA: TGTGCCACCAGCACCGACGGAGTTCTAGAGGAAGCTTTCTTT
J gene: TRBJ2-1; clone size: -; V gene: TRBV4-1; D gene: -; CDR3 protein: CASSKAAGLNNEQFF; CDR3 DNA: TGCGCCAGCAGCAAAGCGGCAGGGCTGAACAATGAGCAGTTCTTC